A selection of T cell receptor beta chains follows, all from one sample in a study of T cells in Graves' hyperthyroidism and ophthalmopathy. Via MiXCR, TCRdb re-called the multiplex PCR reads, giving one row per CDR3 protein. Here the sample spans 600,000 to 650,000 distinct CDR3 sequences, around 16% being singletons. The sequenced sample was blood. The receptors stem from a woman aged 30 to 39 with Graves' hyperthyroidism. The CDR3 runs from the conserved cysteine through the conserved F or W. A D gene is named only where the DNA matches it firmly. The listing skips clone size in some rows; elsewhere it reads once, few, many or a size class.

abundance,v_gene,d_gene,j_gene,CDR3nt,CDR3aa
many,TRBV2,TRBD2,TRBJ2-1,TGTGCCAGCAGTGAAACTAGCGACCATGAGCAGTTCTTC,CASSETSDHEQFF
few,TRBV20-1,TRBD2,TRBJ2-1,TGCAGTGCTAGCATGGCGGGAGTGAGAAATGAGCAGTTCTTC,CSASMAGVRNEQFF
.,TRBV27,TRBD2,TRBJ2-2,TGTGCCAGCAGTCTACAACTAGCGGGAGTCGACACCGGGGAGCTGTTTTTT,CASSLQLAGVDTGELFF
few,TRBV20-1,.,TRBJ2-2,TGCAGTGCTAGAGGGGGGGAGGGGGCGTACACCGGGGAGCTGTTTTTT,CSARGGEGAYTGELFF
many,TRBV6-6,.,TRBJ2-1,TGTGCCAGCAGTTACAGGACCCACAATGAGCAGTTCTTC,CASSYRTHNEQFF
many,TRBV13,.,TRBJ1-3,TGTGCCAGCAGCCAGGTGAGCTCTGGAAACACCATATATTTT,CASSQVSSGNTIYF
few,TRBV30,.,TRBJ1-5,TGTGCCTGGAGTCAGGGGCTCGATCAGCCCCAGCATTTT,CAWSQGLDQPQHF
many,TRBV11-3,TRBD1,TRBJ2-1,TGTGCCAGCAGCTTAGACGGGACAGGGACGGTCAGGTACAATGAGCAGTTCTTC,CASSLDGTGTVRYNEQFF
many,TRBV20-1,.,TRBJ2-1,TGCAGTGCCCTACGACTCCCCGCTCATGAGCAGTTCTTC,CSALRLPAHEQFF
.,TRBV10-3,.,TRBJ2-7,TGTGCCATCAGTGAGTCGCTCCACTACGAGCAGTACTTC,CAISESLHYEQYF
many,TRBV3-1,.,TRBJ2-1,TGTGCCAGCAGGGGGGGCTTCAATGAGCAGTTCTTC,CASRGGFNEQFF
many,TRBV28,TRBD2,TRBJ2-1,TGTGCCAGCACCCCTCGACTAGCGGGGTCCTACAATGAGCAGTTCTTC,CASTPRLAGSYNEQFF
many,TRBV28,.,TRBJ1-2,TGTGCCAGCAGTACAGGACGGGGTGGCTACACCTTC,CASSTGRGGYTF
.,TRBV5-6,.,TRBJ2-3,TGTGCCAGCAGTGCAGGGGCTAATACGCAGTATTTT,CASSAGANTQYF
few,TRBV19,TRBD2,TRBJ2-3,TGTGCCAGTAGTGGGAGGGGTACGCAGTATTTT,CASSGRGTQYF
few,TRBV6-1,.,TRBJ1-6,TGTGCCAGCAGTGAAGGTGGGGGTATTTCACCCCTCCACTTT,CASSEGGGISPLHF
few,TRBV9,TRBD1,TRBJ1-4,TGTGCCAGCAGCGTGACAGGGTCGGCTAATGAAAAACTGTTTTTT,CASSVTGSANEKLFF
few,TRBV28,TRBD1,TRBJ2-1,TGTGCCAGCAGTTTAGGGGACAGGGACAATGAGCAGTTCTTC,CASSLGDRDNEQFF
many,TRBV29-1,TRBD1,TRBJ1-2,TGCAGCGTTGGGGGGACAGGGGGCTACTATGGCTACACCTTC,CSVGGTGGYYGYTF
many,TRBV2,.,TRBJ2-7,TGTGCCAGCAGGACTGGCACTAAACCCTACGAGCAGTACTTC,CASRTGTKPYEQYF
.,TRBV29-1,.,TRBJ1-2,TGCAGCGTTGCGAGTCCCGACTATGGCTACACCTTC,CSVASPDYGYTF
few,TRBV4-1,TRBD1,TRBJ2-2,TGCGCCAGCAGCCACCCCGGGACAGGGTTGGGCACCGGGGAGCTGTTTTTT,CASSHPGTGLGTGELFF
many,TRBV6-5,.,TRBJ2-3,TGTGCCAGCAGTTCCGGCTCGGGGGATACGCAGTATTTT,CASSSGSGDTQYF
many,TRBV29-1,.,TRBJ2-1,TGCAGCGTTGAACGGCCAGCGTATGAGCAGTTCTTC,CSVERPAYEQFF
many,TRBV30,.,TRBJ1-1,TGTGCCTCGCGACACACCTCCACTGAAGCTTTCTTT,CASRHTSTEAFF
many,TRBV2,.,TRBJ2-7,TGTGCCAGCAGTGCATCCCGCGATGGGCCCCTTGAGCAGTACTTC,CASSASRDGPLEQYF
few,TRBV3-1,.,TRBJ2-1,TGTGCCAGCAGCCAATACCCCTTACAGGGGCGGGGTTACAATGAGCAGTTCTTC,CASSQYPLQGRGYNEQFF
few,TRBV5-5,.,TRBJ2-1,TGTGCCAGCAGCGTAGGCTTTAACAATGAGCAGTTCTTC,CASSVGFNNEQFF
many,TRBV7-2,.,TRBJ2-7,TGTGCCAGCAGTGTCGGGACTCGCTACGAGCAGTACTTC,CASSVGTRYEQYF
many,TRBV7-8,TRBD1,TRBJ1-1,TGTGCCAGCAGGACCGGGACAGGGGGCACTGAAGCTTTCTTT,CASRTGTGGTEAFF
many,TRBV12-3/TRBV12-4,.,TRBJ2-7,TGTGCCAGCATGGGGACTTCCTGGTTCAACGAGCAGTACTTC,CASMGTSWFNEQYF
.,TRBV4-1,.,TRBJ2-7,TGCGCCAGCAGCCAAGATCACAGTTCCTACGAGCAGTACTTC,CASSQDHSSYEQYF
many,TRBV12-5,.,TRBJ1-5,TGTGCTAGTGGTTTCGACCTCAATCAGCCCCAGCATTTT,CASGFDLNQPQHF
many,TRBV7-3,TRBD2,TRBJ2-7,TGTGCCAGCAGCCCCTTAGCGGGATCCTACGAGCAGTACTTC,CASSPLAGSYEQYF
.,TRBV5-1,.,TRBJ2-1,TGCGCCAGCAGCTCGGGCCAATTGGGTAATGAGCAGTTCTTC,CASSSGQLGNEQFF
many,TRBV24-1,TRBD1,TRBJ2-3,TGTGCCACCAGTGAAGGGGACAGGGAAGATACGCAGTATTTT,CATSEGDREDTQYF
many,TRBV7-2,TRBD1,TRBJ1-5,TGTGCCAGCAGCCTAGAGAGGACAGGGGTAGGGAATCAGCCCCAGCATTTT,CASSLERTGVGNQPQHF
few,TRBV28,TRBD1,TRBJ2-2,TGTGCCACCCTAGGACAGGGAAAGAACACCGGGGAGCTGTTTTTT,CATLGQGKNTGELFF
many,TRBV20-1,TRBD2,TRBJ2-1,TGCAGTGCTCCCACTAGCGGGAGTCACAATGAGCAGTTCTTC,CSAPTSGSHNEQFF
many,TRBV20-1,.,TRBJ2-3,TGCAGTGCTCTATTAACAACCACAGATACGCAGTATTTT,CSALLTTTDTQYF
many,TRBV5-4,TRBD1,TRBJ2-5,TGTGCCAGCAGCTCCGGGACAGGGGAGGAAGAGACCCAGTACTTC,CASSSGTGEEETQYF
many,TRBV28,TRBD2,TRBJ2-1,TGTGCCAGCAGTTCCGGGACTAGGAGGCAGTTCTTC,CASSSGTRRQFF
many,TRBV5-1,.,TRBJ2-1,TGCGCCAGCAGCTTGTGGGGCTTTTCGGGAAGCAACAATGAGCAGTTCTTC,CASSLWGFSGSNNEQFF
.,TRBV4-1,.,TRBJ2-3,TGCGCCAGCAGCGGGCAGGGTCCTAGCACAGATACGCAGTATTTT,CASSGQGPSTDTQYF
once,TRBV9,.,TRBJ2-1,TGTGCCAGCAGCGGACGCGAGAGGGCGGGCTCCTACAATGAGCAGTTCTTC,CASSGRERAGSYNEQFF
many,TRBV6-1,.,TRBJ2-3,TGTGCCAGCAAGAGCGCCTCGGCAGAGACGCAGTATTTT,CASKSASAETQYF
.,TRBV5-1,TRBD1,TRBJ2-1,TGCGCCAGCAGCTCCGGGACAGGCCTTTCGATTATCTGGTTCTTC,CASSSGTGLSIIWFF
many,TRBV6-1,TRBD2,TRBJ2-1,TGTGCCAGCAGCGGACTAGAGACCTACAATGAGCAGTTCTTC,CASSGLETYNEQFF
.,TRBV5-6,TRBD1,TRBJ1-4,TGTGCCAGCAGCTTCCCGACAGGGGAGGAAAAACTGTTTTTT,CASSFPTGEEKLFF